Following are 21 T cell receptor beta chains from one sample sequenced in a study of blood T cell repertoires in COVID-19. Profiling relied on immunoSEQ multiplex PCR, and the TCRdb table lists in-frame clones only, not all of them. The sample has 400,000 to 500,000 clones; roughly 90% are singletons. Sequenced input: peripheral blood. Source of these receptors: a woman in her 30s with active or convalescent COVID-19.

This chain connects TRBV10-2 to TRBJ1-6; 8 bases map to TRBD1. This CDR3 is built from 14 residues. J was trimmed by 6 bases and V by 4 bases; bases with no gene match: 2. CDR1 is WSHSY, CDR2 SAAADI, per germline. CDR3 coding DNA: TGCGCCAGCAGTGTCACAGGGGGTAATTCACCCCTCCACTTT. Its protein is CASSVTGGNSPLHF.

The V call is TRBV5-1, the J call TRBJ1-6; 7 bases line up with TRBD1. This CDR3 is built from 14 residues. Germline values: CDR1 SGHRS, CDR2 YFSETQ. The trim removed 4 bases at V and 5 bases at J, leaving 3 bases unmatched. The DNA for the CDR3 is TGCGCCAGCAGCCACGGGACAGATAATTCACCCCTCCACTTT. This codes for CASSHGTDNSPLHF.

The table lists this clone with a count of one. The J gene is TRBJ2-1, the V gene TRBV3-1 (or the pseudogene TRBV3-2); a weak D match, TRBD1 (5 bases). Germline CDR1 and CDR2: LGHDT and YNNKEL (reference sequence). The CDR3 totals 15 residues. Trimming pared 1 base from V and 9 bases from J, leaving 16 bases between. The chain's CDR3 is CASSQVRGSMAEQFF. CDR3 nucleotides: TGTGCCAGCAGCCAAGTTAGGGGCTCGATGGCTGAGCAGTTCTTC.

This chain joins TRBV5-8 and TRBJ2-3, with TRBD2 identical over 7 bases. This CDR3 has 14 amino acids. With 1 base clipped from V and 4 bases from J, the junction kept 3 bases outside the gene matches. Germline values: CDR1 SGHTS, CDR2 YDEGEE. The CDR3 nucleotides read TGTGCCAGCAGCTTGAAAGGGAGGGCAGATACGCAGTATTTT. Amino acids: CASSLKGRADTQYF.

This clone was counted a single time. The chain has TRBV3-1 (or the pseudogene TRBV3-2) and TRBJ1-2; tentative D call: TRBD1 (5 bases). V was trimmed by 5 bases and J by 1 base, leaving 14 bases between them. Germline V CDR1 and CDR2: LGHDT, YNNKEL (reference sequence). The CDR3 consists of 15 residues. The CDR3 DNA is TGTGCCAGCAGCGACGGACACCTCTATAACTATGGCTACACCTTC. Protein sequence: CASSDGHLYNYGYTF.

The genes are TRBV5-6 and TRBJ2-7; 13 positions match TRBD2. The V gene's germline CDR1 is SGHDT and CDR2 YYEEEE. Losses at the gene ends were 4 bases for V and 7 bases for J; bases not matched to a gene: 14. This CDR3 region has 17 residues. For the CDR3, the DNA is TGTGCCAGCAGCCAGGGACTAGCGGGACCATCTTTGTGGGAGCAGTACTTC. Encoded protein: CASSQGLAGPSLWEQYF.

This clone was observed a single time. The chain uses TRBV19 and TRBJ1-2; tentative D call: TRBD1 (5 bases). The V gene's germline CDR1 is LNHDA and CDR2 SQIVND (reference sequence). V lost 5 bases and J 8 bases, leaving 12 bases between the germline ends. This CDR3 is built from 12 residues. CDR3 DNA sequence: TGTGCCAGTAGTTCGGACACCGGCGGCTACACCTTC. It is translated as CASSSDTGGYTF.

The rearrangement uses TRBV5-1 and TRBJ2-7; 7 bases match TRBD1. V shed 0 bases, J shed 2 bases, and the junction held 11 bases outside the gene matches. Looked up from germline, CDR1 is SGHRS and CDR2 is YFSETQ. The CDR3 contains 17 residues. The CDR3 DNA sequence: TGCGCCAGCAGCTTGGGCCAACTGAGGGACAGTGCCTACGAGCAGTACTTC. Amino acid sequence: CASSLGQLRDSAYEQYF.

The chain combines TRBV7-2 with TRBJ1-5; the D is unclear. Germline lookup yields CDR1 SGHTA and CDR2 FQGNSA. V shed 1 base and J shed 6 bases, with 10 bases lying between them. CDR3 length: 14 residues. CDR3 loop: CASSLGAFGQPQHF. The CDR3 coding sequence is TGTGCCAGCAGCTTAGGTGCCTTCGGTCAGCCCCAGCATTTT.

The chain is built from TRBV6-5 and TRBJ2-1, with 11 nucleotides matching TRBD2. V lost 6 bases to trimming and J lost 4 bases; unmatched junction nucleotides: 5. The CDR3 is 15 residues long. Germline CDR1 is MNHEY and CDR2 is SVGAGI. CDR3 DNA: TGTGCCAGCAGAAGGGGACTAGCGGAGTACAATGAGCAGTTCTTC. Protein sequence: CASRRGLAEYNEQFF.

This clone was counted once. The rearrangement joins TRBV6-1 to TRBJ2-1; 9 nucleotides match TRBD2. This CDR3 comprises 15 residues. V was pared by 3 bases and J by 8 bases, with 8 bases of the junction left unmatched. CDR1 is MNHNS and CDR2 is SASEGT in the germline V gene. CDR3 DNA sequence: TGTGCCAGCAGTGAGCGGGCGGGGGGGCCGTATGAGCAGTTCTTC. Amino acid sequence: CASSERAGGPYEQFF.

The chain couples TRBV6-1 to TRBJ1-3; D not certain. Between the trimmed V and J ends, which lost 4 bases and 1 base, there was a span of 14 bases. The CDR3 is made up of 16 amino acids. Germline V gene data show CDR1 as MNHNS and CDR2 as SASEGT. This CDR3 reads CASSVERIGSGNTIYF. CDR3 nucleotides: TGTGCCAGCAGTGTGGAACGAATCGGGTCTGGAAACACCATATATTTT.

The chain combines TRBV15 with TRBJ1-2; D possibly corresponds to TRBD1 (5 bases). The germline V gene encodes CDR1 LNHNV and CDR2 YYDKDF (reference sequence). Trimming took 3 bases from V and 7 from J, leaving 12 bases between them. This CDR3 contains 13 residues. This CDR3 reads CATSSLIGVGYTF. Written as DNA, the CDR3 is TGTGCCACCAGCAGCCTCATAGGGGTTGGCTACACCTTC.

This chain uses TRBV11-2 with TRBJ2-1, with 10 bases fitting TRBD2. The CDR3 is 15 residues long. V shed 8 bases, J shed 3 bases, and the junction held 7 bases outside the gene matches. In germline, CDR1 is SGHAT, CDR2 FQNNGV. CDR3 nucleotide sequence: TGTGCCAGCCGTCCAACTAGCGGGATCTACAATGAGCAGTTCTTC. It specifies CASRPTSGIYNEQFF.

The chain carries TRBV9 and TRBJ2-5; 12 bases fit TRBD1. Germline CDR1 and CDR2: SGDLS and YYNGEE. The CDR3 loop spans 16 amino acids. Trimming at V came to 3 bases and at J to 5 bases, leaving 8 bases not matched to a gene. The CDR3 bases are TGTGCCAGCAGCGCCGCCGGGACAGGGGGCGTCGAGACCCAGTACTTC. Residues: CASSAAGTGGVETQYF. Looking up the rest from reference TRBV9 and TRBJ2-5 gives the full variable domain: DSGVTQTPKHLITATGQRVTLRCSPRSGDLSVYWYQQSLDQGLQFLIQYYNGEERAKGNILERFSAQQFPDLHSELNLSSLELGDSALYFCASSAAGTGGVETQYFGPGTRLLVL.

The V gene is TRBV15, the J gene TRBJ1-4; D unresolved. From germline, CDR1 is LNHNV and CDR2 YYDKDF (reference sequence). This CDR3 comprises 15 residues. Trimming removed 0 bases at V and 6 bases at J, with 11 bases between. The CDR3: CATSREPGGHEKLFF. The CDR3 DNA follows: TGTGCCACCAGCAGAGAGCCAGGAGGACATGAAAAACTGTTTTTT.

The rearrangement joins TRBV5-4 to TRBJ2-2; perhaps TRBD2 as D (7 bases). Germline V gene lookup returns CDR1 SGHNT and CDR2 YYREEE (reference sequence). V lost 3 bases and J lost 3, with 15 bases in between. The CDR3 spans 16 residues. CDR3 in DNA: TGTGCCAGCAGCTCTTGGGGGGGCGCGGACACCGGGGAGCTGTTTTTT. Amino acid sequence: CASSSWGGADTGELFF.

The chain combines TRBV29-1 with TRBJ1-5, with 7 bases aligning to TRBD1. Germline assignment: CDR1 SQVTM and CDR2 ANQGSEA. This CDR3 is built from 13 residues. V lost 5 bases to trimming and J lost 3 bases; unmatched junction nucleotides: 4. The CDR3 DNA sequence: TGCAGCGTTCGAGGACAGGCCAATCAGCCCCAGCATTTT. Translated, it gives CSVRGQANQPQHF.

The J gene is TRBJ1-1, the V gene TRBV27, with 10 bases aligning to TRBD1. The germline gives CDR1 MNHEY, CDR2 SMNVEV (reference sequence). After removal of 5 bases from V and 4 bases from J, the junction contained 4 bases not matched to a gene. This CDR3 has 14 amino acids. The CDR3 sequence is CASSPRTGGTEAFF. CDR3 nucleotides: TGTGCCAGCAGTCCCCGGACAGGGGGCACTGAAGCTTTCTTT.

The chain links TRBV10-3 to TRBJ1-1, with 7 bases that match TRBD1. V shed 5 bases, J shed 0 bases, and the junction held 6 bases outside the gene matches. Per the germline V gene, CDR1 is ENHRY and CDR2 is SYGVKD. There are 15 residues in the CDR3. The CDR3 coding sequence is TGTGCCATCAGTTCCAAGACAGGGATGAACACTGAAGCTTTCTTT. Translation gives CAISSKTGMNTEAFF.

The rearrangement links TRBV6-1 to TRBJ2-1; 8 nucleotides align to TRBD1. The CDR3 sequence is 14 residues long. CDR1 MNHNS and CDR2 SASEGT come from the germline V gene. Trimming at V came to 3 bases and at J to 9 bases, leaving 7 bases not matched to a gene. DNA for the CDR3: TGTGCCAGCAGTGATCAGGGGGCTGTGGTTGAGCAGTTCTTC. Residues: CASSDQGAVVEQFF.